This T cell receptor (beta chain) comes out of a study of radiotherapy plus CTLA-4 blockade in lung cancer. Data came from immunoSEQ multiplex PCR; TCRdb stores just in-frame clones and leaves some out. The profile shows some 49,000 clones, roughly 84% of them singletons. The study treated chemo-refractory metastatic non-small-cell lung cancer patients with focal radiation plus ipilimumab CTLA-4 blockade. The CDR3 sequence is 15 residues long. CDR1 SGHVS and CDR2 FNYEAQ come from the germline V gene. V lost 4 bases, J lost 2 bases, and 7 bases stayed unmatched. Sequenced here: peripheral blood, sampled from a patient treated with radiotherapy plus ipilimumab. This sequence joins TRBV7-6 and TRBJ2-5; 7 bases are a match to TRBD2. The sequence was collected from a human donor with non-small cell lung cancer whose response to radiotherapy plus ipilimumab could not be evaluated. CDR3 loop: CASSSPGGPQETQYF. As DNA, the CDR3 is TGTGCCAGCAGCTCCCCGGGGGGACCACAAGAGACCCAGTACTTC. Variable domain in full (rest from reference TRBV7-6 and TRBJ2-5): GAGVSQSPRYKVTKRGQDVALRCDPISGHVSLYWYRQALGQGPEFLTYFNYEAQQDKSGLPNDRFSAERPEGSISTLTIQRTEQRDSAMYRCASSSPGGPQETQYFGPGTRLLVL.